These T cell receptor beta chains were read from a single sample in a study of STAT3 mutations in large granular lymphocyte leukemia. Some clones are missing from TCRdb's copy, which holds only in-frame ones; the method was immunoSEQ multiplex PCR. In the table there are 9,400 or so clones, over 75% of which are singletons. The sequenced material came from peripheral blood mononuclear cells. The source is an older man with T-cell large granular lymphocyte leukemia. Some clones in this sample may be carry-over from other donors' samples. Both conserved end residues are part of each CDR3. The D gene is left open where the match is weak. Not every row has a clone size; where given, it reads once, few, many or a size class.

d_gene	v_gene	abundance	j_gene	CDR3aa	CDR3nt
NA	TRBV18	NA	TRBJ1-6	CASSPTTGHSPLHF	TGTGCCAGCTCACCTACAACAGGGCACTCACCCCTCCACTTT
TRBD1	TRBV13	NA	TRBJ2-3	CASSPLLGTGGTDTQYF	TGTGCCAGCAGCCCCCTACTGGGGACAGGGGGTACAGATACGCAGTATTTT
NA	TRBV5-1	once	TRBJ1-3	CASSADSLGNTIYF	TGCGCCAGCAGCGCGGACAGTCTTGGAAACACCATATATTTT
NA	TRBV7-2	NA	TRBJ2-3	CASSLVPNTFPTDTQYF	TGTGCCAGCAGCTTAGTGCCTAACACCTTCCCTACAGATACGCAGTATTTT
NA	TRBV30	NA	TRBJ1-2	CAWSAAGKGYTF	TGTGCCTGGAGTGCGGCAGGGAAAGGCTACACCTTC
NA	TRBV30	few	TRBJ1-2	CAWSPTVTYGYTF	TGTGCCTGGAGTCCCACAGTCACCTATGGCTACACCTTC
NA	TRBV6-1	NA	TRBJ1-5	CASRGNQPQHF	TGTGCCAGCAGAGGGAATCAGCCCCAGCATTTT
NA	TRBV18	once	TRBJ1-1	CASSPVWGARDTEAFF	TGTGCCAGCTCACCAGTTTGGGGGGCGCGAGACACTGAAGCTTTCTTT
TRBD2	TRBV10-3	NA	TRBJ2-5	CAIRASGGQETQYF	TGTGCCATCAGGGCTAGCGGGGGCCAAGAGACCCAGTACTTC
NA	TRBV7-3	once	TRBJ1-6	CASSTTGEGIYNSPLHF	TGTGCCAGCAGCACGACAGGAGAGGGAATATATAATTCACCCCTCCACTTT
NA	TRBV7-2	NA	TRBJ2-3	CASSLGLSTDTQYF	TGTGCCAGCAGCTTAGGTCTTAGCACAGATACGCAGTATTTT
NA	TRBV11-2	NA	TRBJ2-7	CASSLGSYYEQYF	TGTGCCAGCAGCTTAGGATCCTACTACGAGCAGTACTTC